The subject of this entry is one T cell receptor beta chain. The antigen this receptor binds is unknown. This clone may be a read error of a much larger clone one base away. These data belong to a study of Graves' ophthalmopathy and Graves' hyperthyroidism (dated by TCRdb to 2016 to 2019). The study in broad terms: Peripheral blood was collected before any treatment was given, at the time of initial diagnosis. TCR beta repertoire signatures were used to distinguish Graves' ophthalmopathy from Graves' hyperthyroidism and to predict progression to ophthalmopathy. In total, some 140 blood samples were TCR-sequenced: under 45 ophthalmopathy, approximately 75 hyperthyroidism and approximately 17 hyperthyroidism-to-ophthalmopathy patients. A discovery set of 100 patients (43 ophthalmopathy, around 57 stable hyperthyroidism) was enrolled to explore V-J signatures distinguishing ophthalmopathy from hyperthyroidism. An independent validation cohort was composed of some 18 hyperthyroidism patients and 15 to 17 patients who later progressed from hyperthyroidism to ophthalmopathy. In five to seven hyperthyroidism patients, the T-cell repertoire of thyroid tissue was compared with the T-cell repertoire of blood. Following sample collection, hyperthyroidism patients were given methimazole at a starting dose of 30 mg daily, and ophthalmopathy patients were given high-dose intravenous methylprednisolone. The 75 to 100 discovery patients were randomly split 7:3 into training and test sets.

For repertoire sequencing, the TCR beta CDR3 regions were amplified from RNA transcripts. HTBI primers and the Qiagen OneStep RT-PCR kit were used in a first-round RT-PCR, which was followed by a second-round multiplex PCR, size selection and purification. The libraries underwent paired-end sequencing with 100 bp reads on an Illumina HiSeq2000. In the authors' own workflow: SOAPnuke was used to process the reads, removing any read that contained adapters or uncalled bases, had a mean Phred below 15, or lacked an exact match to the constant primer or identifier. COPE v1.2.5 was used to merge the high-quality paired reads. Clonotypes were defined as unique nucleotide sequences and were aligned to IMGT TRB V, D and J references using MiTCR v1.1. Only V-J combinations with frequency above 0.0001 were analysed, covering around 99% of repertoires. A TCR clonal expansion and chaos score per V-J combination was defined as the ratio of F50 clonal expansion to chaos observed in the TCRdist matrix. Welch's t-statistics and random forest were used to reduce the features to some 13 V-J combinations, which were then used as input to a naive Bayes classifier. Thyroid-blood repertoire similarity was quantified with the Morisita-Horn index. TCRdb handled the public reads itself, with Q25 trimming in fastp and clone calling in MiXCR, and kept productive beta chains. Every distinct CDR3 protein forms one entry, paired with its most common genes and DNA. The V and J calls, along with clone size, are taken from TCRdb and not from the paper's own processing. This sample gives 350,000 to 400,000 distinct CDR3 sequences in total; 15% of them show up just once. Roughly 7% of the sample lies in the top ten.

The CDR3 holds 15 amino acids from the cysteine to the phenylalanine. Only the CDR3 portion is preserved as DNA: 45 bases, with reading frame beginning at the first base. At the junction V is shortened by 7 bases and J by 10 bases; bases outside the gene matches: 12. For CDR1 and CDR2, the germline V gene lists SNHLY and FYNNEI. Overall results and qualifications from the work: The 13-signature model separated ophthalmopathy from stable hyperthyroidism with roughly 89% sensitivity and approximately 81% specificity in cross-validation, and 80%/75% in the test set. In validation, the model predicted ophthalmopathy progression with 55% to 71% sensitivity and less than 80% specificity; approximately 12 predicted patients were CT-confirmed with GO in a median of around 6 months. Sample size was not predetermined statistically, and investigators were not blinded to group allocation. Most expanded thyroid clonotypes with a frequency above 0.001 also appeared in blood, which suggests that blood repertoires may reflect the immune response in the thyroid.

Hyperthyroidism was defined as stable when no progression to ophthalmopathy occurred within 18 months of follow-up. The hyperthyroidism patients were 18 to 65 years old and newly diagnosed, with a disease duration of less than 2 months. Patients with other autoimmune diseases, uncontrolled infections, pregnancy or lactation were excluded from the study. Clinical symptoms, serum thyroxine, TRAb, thyroid ultrasound and orbital computed tomography formed the basis of the diagnosis. Using Ficoll-Paque density gradient centrifugation, PBMCs were isolated from 10 ml of fresh peripheral blood. Trizol reagent was used to extract the total RNA, and its quality was then checked on an Agilent 2100 Bioanalyzer.

The receptor's source is a woman younger than 30 with stable Graves' hyperthyroidism. Donor details come from another sample of the same person, matched by shared clones. This receptor chain uses TRBV2 and TRBJ1-6, with 8 middle bases fitting TRBD1. The sequencing input was peripheral blood. The sequence in DNA is TGTGCCAGCAAAATGAGGGAACAGGGGGAGTCACCCCTCCACTTT. It is translated as CASKMREQGESPLHF.